The entry below gives a single T cell receptor (beta chain) sequence along with its context. Sampled while nominally healthy, donors likely had unrecorded immune exposures. PCR primers comprised 60 Vbeta and 13 Jbeta primers. The table came from immunoSEQ multiplex PCR; TCRdb's copy has only in-frame clones and leaves some out. The repertoire consists of about 110,000 clones, with roughly 63% occurring once and the leading ten covering about 5%. These data belong to a study of cytomegalovirus exposure and HLA in healthy donors. The V end was cut by 1 base, the J end by 5 bases, with 5 bases between. Germline V gene lookup returns CDR1 GTSNPN and CDR2 SVGIG (reference sequence). The CDR3 loop spans 11 amino acids.

The origin of this receptor is an older woman in good health and CMV-seropositive. The sequencing sample was made of PBMCs. The chain carries TRBV30 and TRBJ1-2; D not resolved. Here the CDR3 reads CAWSDLYGYTF. CDR3 nucleotide sequence: TGTGCCTGGAGTGACCTATATGGCTACACCTTC. Full variable domain (outside the CDR3, taken from reference TRBV30 and TRBJ1-2): SQTIHQWPATLVQPVGSPLSLECTVEGTSNPNLYWYRQAAGRGLQLLFYSVGIGQISSEVPQNLSASRPQDRQFILSSKKLLLSDSGFYLCAWSDLYGYTFGSGTRLTVV.